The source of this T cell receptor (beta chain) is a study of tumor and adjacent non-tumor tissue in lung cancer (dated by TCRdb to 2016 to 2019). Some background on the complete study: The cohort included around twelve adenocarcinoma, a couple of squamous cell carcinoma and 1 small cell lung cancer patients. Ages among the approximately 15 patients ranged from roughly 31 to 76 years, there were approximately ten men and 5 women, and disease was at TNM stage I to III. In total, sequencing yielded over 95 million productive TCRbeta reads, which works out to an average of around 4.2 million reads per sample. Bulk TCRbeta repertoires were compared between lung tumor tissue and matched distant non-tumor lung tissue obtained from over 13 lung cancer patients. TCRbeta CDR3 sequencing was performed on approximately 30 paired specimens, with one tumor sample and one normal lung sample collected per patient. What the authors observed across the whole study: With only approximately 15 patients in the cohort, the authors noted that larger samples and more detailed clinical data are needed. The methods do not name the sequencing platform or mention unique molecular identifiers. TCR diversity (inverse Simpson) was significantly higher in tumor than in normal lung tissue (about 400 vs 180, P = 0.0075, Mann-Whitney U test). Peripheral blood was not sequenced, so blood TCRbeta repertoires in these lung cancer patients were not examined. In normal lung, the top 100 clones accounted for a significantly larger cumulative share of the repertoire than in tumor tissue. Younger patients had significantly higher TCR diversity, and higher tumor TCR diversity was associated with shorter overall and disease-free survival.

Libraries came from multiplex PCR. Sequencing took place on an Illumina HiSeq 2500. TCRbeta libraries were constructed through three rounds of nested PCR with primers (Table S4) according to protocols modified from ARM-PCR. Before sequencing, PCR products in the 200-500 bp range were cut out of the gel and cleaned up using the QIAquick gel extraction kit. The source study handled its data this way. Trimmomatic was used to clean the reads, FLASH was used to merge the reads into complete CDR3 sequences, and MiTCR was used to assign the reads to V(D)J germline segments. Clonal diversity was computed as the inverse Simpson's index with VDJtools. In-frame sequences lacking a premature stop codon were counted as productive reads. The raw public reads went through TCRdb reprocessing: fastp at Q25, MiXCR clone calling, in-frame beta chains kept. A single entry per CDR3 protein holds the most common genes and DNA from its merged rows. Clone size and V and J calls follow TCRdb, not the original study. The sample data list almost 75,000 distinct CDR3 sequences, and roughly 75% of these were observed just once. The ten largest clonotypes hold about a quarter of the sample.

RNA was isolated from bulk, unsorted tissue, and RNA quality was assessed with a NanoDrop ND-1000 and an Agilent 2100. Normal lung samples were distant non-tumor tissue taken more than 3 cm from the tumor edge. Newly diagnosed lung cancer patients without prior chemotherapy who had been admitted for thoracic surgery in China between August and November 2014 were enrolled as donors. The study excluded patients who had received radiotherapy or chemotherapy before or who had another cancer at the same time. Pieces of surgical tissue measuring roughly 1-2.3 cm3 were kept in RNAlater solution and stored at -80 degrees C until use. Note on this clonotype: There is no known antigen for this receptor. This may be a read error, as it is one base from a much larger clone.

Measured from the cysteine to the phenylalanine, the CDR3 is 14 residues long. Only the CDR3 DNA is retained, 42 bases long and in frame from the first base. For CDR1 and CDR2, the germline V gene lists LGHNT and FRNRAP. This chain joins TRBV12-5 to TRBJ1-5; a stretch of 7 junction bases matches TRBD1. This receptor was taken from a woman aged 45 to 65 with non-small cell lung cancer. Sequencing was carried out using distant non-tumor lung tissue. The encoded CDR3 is CASGGQVSIQPQHF. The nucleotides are TGTGCTAGTGGAGGACAGGTTAGCATTCAGCCCCAGCATTTT. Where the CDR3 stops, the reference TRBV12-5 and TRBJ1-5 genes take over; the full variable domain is DARVTQTPRHKVTEMGQEVTMRCQPILGHNTVFWYRQTMMQGLELLAYFRNRAPLDDSGMPKDRFSAEMPDATLATLKIQPSEPRDSAVYFCASGGQVSIQPQHFGDGTRLSIL.